This T cell receptor beta chain stems from a study of response to subunit inactivated influenza vaccine. Germline CDR1 reads LGHNA; CDR2 reads YSLEER. The length of the CDR3 is 15 residues. Trimming removed 2 bases at V and 0 bases at J, with 5 bases between. Study results and caveats: Each seasonal influenza vaccination recruits few new T cells, the authors suggested.

TCRdb used MiXCR to reprocess the RT-PCR reads, holding one entry per CDR3 protein. The data contain around 530,000 distinct CDR3 sequences, about 15% of them singletons. This clonotype was seen a few times. Its antigen remains unidentified. The sample was CD4+ T cells sorted from PBMCs, taken roughly 24 months after vaccination. The TCR originated in a man between 45 and 75 years old who received an inactivated influenza vaccine. The genes are TRBV4-3 and TRBJ2-6; D remains unclear. The CDR3 DNA reads as TGCGCCAGCAGCCAACAGATCTCTGGGGCCAACGTCCTGACTTTC. Translated: CASSQQISGANVLTF.